This TCR beta chain appears in the sequencing data of a study of blood T cell repertoires in COVID-19. Study summary: Both acute and convalescent COVID-19 samples were obtained from the United States, Italy and Spain. T cells, B-cell-depleted T cells, or PBMCs supplied cDNA or gDNA.

The CDR3 has 16 residues. CDR1 is SEHNR and CDR2 is FQNEAQ in the germline V gene (reference sequence). V gave up 0 bases and J gave up 6 bases; unmatched junction bases: 3. Original handling: By means of reference gene primer amplification, nucleated cell counts were estimated. Sequencing was performed with immunoSEQ multiplex PCR; in TCRdb, only in-frame clones are kept and a portion is missing. That table is the source of V, J and clone size, and D and trimming were worked out from the DNA. The sample includes 90,000 to 130,000 clones, around 86% of them seen just once. Sequencing input: peripheral blood. This TCR came from a man aged 40-55 years with acute or convalescent COVID-19. This chain joins TRBV7-9 and TRBJ2-1; 12 bases align to TRBD2. The CDR3 bases are TGTGCCAGCAGCTTAGCACTAGCGGGAGGAGGCAATGAGCAGTTCTTC. Translated, it gives CASSLALAGGGNEQFF.